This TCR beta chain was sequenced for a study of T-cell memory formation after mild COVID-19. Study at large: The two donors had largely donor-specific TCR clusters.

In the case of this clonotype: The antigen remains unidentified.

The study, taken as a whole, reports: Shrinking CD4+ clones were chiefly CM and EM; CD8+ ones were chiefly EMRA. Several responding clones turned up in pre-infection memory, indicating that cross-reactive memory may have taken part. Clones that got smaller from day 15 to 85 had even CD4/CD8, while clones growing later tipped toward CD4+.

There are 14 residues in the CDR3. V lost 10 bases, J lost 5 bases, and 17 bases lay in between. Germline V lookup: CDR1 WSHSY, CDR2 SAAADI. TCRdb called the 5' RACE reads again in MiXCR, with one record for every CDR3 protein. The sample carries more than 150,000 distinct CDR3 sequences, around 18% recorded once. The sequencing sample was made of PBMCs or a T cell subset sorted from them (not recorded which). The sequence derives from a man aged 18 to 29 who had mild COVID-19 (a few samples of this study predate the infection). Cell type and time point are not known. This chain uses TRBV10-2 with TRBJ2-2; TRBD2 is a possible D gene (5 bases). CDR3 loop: CATLKEARTGELFF. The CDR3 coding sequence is TGCGCCACTCTTAAGGAGGCGCGAACCGGGGAGCTGTTTTTT.